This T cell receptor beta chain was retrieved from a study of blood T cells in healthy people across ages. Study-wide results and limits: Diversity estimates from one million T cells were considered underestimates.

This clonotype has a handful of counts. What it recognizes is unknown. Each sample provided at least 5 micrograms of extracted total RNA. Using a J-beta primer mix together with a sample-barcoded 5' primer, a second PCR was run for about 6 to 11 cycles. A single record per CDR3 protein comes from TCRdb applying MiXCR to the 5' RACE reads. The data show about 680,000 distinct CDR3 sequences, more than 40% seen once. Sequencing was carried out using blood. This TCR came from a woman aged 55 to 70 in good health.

The CDR3 loop is CSARDGASAEQYF. The DNA for the CDR3 is TGCAGTGCTAGAGATGGAGCTAGCGCCGAGCAGTACTTC. The gene calls are TRBV20-1 and TRBJ2-7; D might be TRBD2 (6 bases). Germline V CDR1 and CDR2: DFQATT, SNEGSKA (reference sequence). The germline V and J ends were trimmed by 0 bases and 6 bases, with 12 bases remaining between them. The CDR3 spans 13 residues.